These 9 T cell receptor beta chains share one sample of origin, sequenced in a study of blood T cells in healthy people across ages. A sample-barcoded 5' primer and a J-beta primer mix were used in a second PCR of about 7 to 11 cycles. Via MiXCR, TCRdb re-called the 5' RACE reads, giving one row per CDR3 protein. The table lists roughly 900,000 distinct CDR3 sequences, about 44% of them singletons. The sample comprised blood. These receptors originate from a man aged 30 to 45 in good health.

The V gene is TRBV7-2, the J gene TRBJ1-6; D possibly corresponds to TRBD1 (6 bases). Germline V gene sequence: CDR1 SGHTA, CDR2 FQGNSA. This CDR3 is built from 15 residues. The V end lost 5 bases, the J end lost 10 bases, and 18 bases lay between the germline ends. Here the CDR3 reads CASSPTTGLGSPLHF. CDR3 nucleotides: TGTGCCAGCAGCCCTACCACAGGGCTCGGGTCACCCCTCCACTTT.

This clonotype was seen a few times. The V call is TRBV5-1, the J call TRBJ2-1, with TRBD2 matching over 7 bases. Germline trimming cut 4 bases from V and 1 base from J; bases unmatched to any gene: 8. The germline V gene has CDR1 SGHRS and CDR2 YFSETQ. The CDR3 is made up of 16 amino acids. This chain's CDR3 is CASSLWDYPSYNEQFF. Written as DNA, the CDR3 is TGCGCCAGCAGCCTATGGGACTACCCATCCTACAATGAGCAGTTCTTC.

V and J are TRBV7-9 and TRBJ2-3, with 10 bases that match TRBD2. J gave up 6 bases and V 7 bases, and 10 bases lay outside the gene matches. Per the germline V gene, CDR1 is SEHNR and CDR2 is FQNEAQ (reference sequence). The CDR3 extends over 15 amino acids. As DNA, the CDR3 is TGTGCCAGCATCTGGGGAGCGGGGGGGCCCGATACGCAGTATTTT. As protein: CASIWGAGGPDTQYF. The full variable domain, in which reference TRBV7-9 and TRBJ2-3 provide the parts outside the CDR3, is DTGVSQNPRHKITKRGQNVTFRCDPISEHNRLYWYRQTLGQGPEFLTYFQNEAQLEKSRLLSDRFSAERPKGSFSTLEIQRTEQGDSAMYLCASIWGAGGPDTQYFGPGTRLTVL.

The V and J genes are TRBV10-3 and TRBJ1-2, with D unresolved. CDR1 and CDR2 (germline): ENHRY, SYGVKD. Trimming stripped 4 bases from V and 7 bases from J, with 7 bases between. The CDR3 is 11 residues long. This CDR3 reads CAISVGVGYTF. CDR3 DNA sequence: TGTGCCATCAGTGTCGGGGTTGGCTACACCTTC.

This clonotype has more than one count but fewer than ten. The chain combines TRBV4-2 with TRBJ2-5; 8 bases fit TRBD2. Trimming removed 0 bases from V and 5 bases from J; junction bases left unmatched: 5. The CDR3 runs to 15 residues. CDR1 is LGHNA, CDR2 YNFKEQ, per germline. CDR3 in amino acids: CASSQEGTGGETQYF. CDR3 bases: TGTGCCAGCAGCCAAGAAGGAACGGGAGGGGAGACCCAGTACTTC.

This sequence joins TRBV7-8 and TRBJ2-7, with 9 bases aligning to TRBD2. The CDR3 is 16 amino acids. With V trimmed by 1 base and J by 4 bases, 8 bases remained unmatched. Germline CDR1 is SGHVS and CDR2 is FQNEAQ. Here the CDR3 DNA reads TGTGCCAGCAGCTTAGGGAGCGGGGGGCCCGCTTACGAGCAGTACTTC. This codes for CASSLGSGGPAYEQYF.

The chain has TRBV2 and TRBJ1-5; D is unresolved. This CDR3 comprises 13 residues. Trimming pared 8 bases from V and 2 bases from J, leaving 10 bases between. The germline gives CDR1 SNHLY, CDR2 FYNNEI. The chain's CDR3 is CASAREGNQPQHF. DNA of the CDR3: TGTGCCAGCGCGAGGGAAGGCAATCAGCCCCAGCATTTT.

The rearrangement joins TRBV5-1 to TRBJ2-1, with D unclear. This CDR3 is 13 amino acids long. Trimming left V 3 bases short and J 0 bases short, with 4 bases between. Looked up from germline, CDR1 is SGHRS and CDR2 is YFSETQ. Here the CDR3 reads CASSWNSYNEQFF. CDR3 DNA sequence: TGCGCCAGCAGCTGGAACTCCTACAATGAGCAGTTCTTC.

The gene calls are TRBV10-3 and TRBJ2-1; possibly TRBD2 for D (6 bases). V dropped 3 bases and J dropped 10 bases, with 16 bases sitting between them. The CDR3 spans 14 residues. CDR1 is ENHRY, CDR2 SYGVKD, per germline. The CDR3 DNA is TGTGCCATCAGTGATGGAGGGGCCGCCTACGAGCAGTTCTTC. Amino acid sequence: CAISDGGAAYEQFF.